This paragraph reports one T cell receptor (beta chain). Its specificity is not known. The CDR3 extends over 18 amino acids. V dropped 0 bases and J dropped 2; count of bases not matched to a gene: 9. CDR1 is LGHNA and CDR2 is YNFKEQ in the germline V gene. These data are taken from a study of CD8 T cells in ankylosing spondylitis. Study-wide findings and caveats: Reportedly, matched ankylosing spondylitis synovial fluid was significantly enriched for disease-linked clones. A TCR beta motif of under ten highly homologous variants seemed to mark ankylosing spondylitis blood. Reports of some motif variants in reactive arthritis synovial fluid and blood predate this one. Disease-linked clones had a CD8+ phenotype and relatively low frequency in peripheral blood.

Each CDR3 protein is one row after TCRdb ran MiXCR on the 5' RACE reads. The table shows 700,000 to 850,000 distinct CDR3 sequences, with about 11% occurring only once. This receptor was identified in a male donor with ankylosing spondylitis. Sequencing was performed on blood, either unsorted or a sorted T cell fraction (not recorded which). V usage is TRBV4-2 and J usage is TRBJ2-5; TRBD1 matches at 10 bases. CDR3 sequence: CASSQEGGTGALQETQYF. The CDR3 DNA follows: TGTGCCAGCAGCCAAGAGGGGGGGACAGGGGCATTACAAGAGACCCAGTACTTC.